This T cell receptor beta chain emerged from a study of cytomegalovirus exposure and HLA in healthy donors. Study-wide results and limits: Later analysis showed most CMV-associated TCR beta chains appearing HLA-restricted. It was reportedly the case that the classifier diagnosed cytomegalovirus status with high specificity and sensitivity.

The germline gives CDR1 SGHVS, CDR2 FNYEAQ. The ends lost 1 base at V and 8 bases at J; junction bases unmatched: 5. The CDR3 consists of 15 residues. In the PCR, 60 Vbeta and 13 Jbeta primers were used. TCRdb's table, derived via immunoSEQ multiplex PCR, lists solely in-frame clones and lacks some. The sample shows about 98,000 clones, about 83% of them seen only once. In the case of this clone: Its cognate antigen is unknown.

Sequenced: PBMCs. This chain joins TRBV7-6 and TRBJ2-1; the match to TRBD2 covers 10 bases. The sequence was collected from a man aged 55 to 69 in good health and CMV-seropositive. The CDR3 reads CASSLGAGGPDEQFF. CDR3 nucleotide sequence: TGTGCCAGCAGCTTAGGAGCGGGGGGGCCCGATGAGCAGTTCTTC. The entire variable domain, with the rest obtained from reference TRBV7-6 and TRBJ2-1, is as follows: GAGVSQSPRYKVTKRGQDVALRCDPISGHVSLYWYRQALGQGPEFLTYFNYEAQQDKSGLPNDRFSAERPEGSISTLTIQRTEQRDSAMYRCASSLGAGGPDEQFFGPGTRLTVL.